This entry concerns a single TCR beta chain. What it binds is unknown. The table came from immunoSEQ multiplex PCR; TCRdb's copy has only in-frame clones and leaves some out. Seen here are about 41,000 clones, approximately 76% observed once, and the top ten hold under 9.5%. This entry belongs to a study of radiotherapy plus CTLA-4 blockade in lung cancer. General study points: An expansion of tumor-derived TCR clones occurred in blood after radiotherapy plus ipilimumab.

The source of this sequence is a human donor with non-small cell lung cancer who had stable disease on radiotherapy plus ipilimumab. The sample here was peripheral blood, taken from a patient treated with radiotherapy plus ipilimumab.

The CDR3: CASSQDVTGTGFGYTF. The DNA for the CDR3 is TGCGCCAGCAGCCAAGATGTCACCGGGACAGGGTTTGGCTACACCTTC. This rearrangement joins TRBV4-1 to TRBJ1-2, with TRBD1 matching 9 bases. The length of the CDR3 is 16 residues. Unmatched junction bases numbered 9, after V lost 0 bases and J lost 7 bases. Germline lookup yields CDR1 MGHRA and CDR2 YSYEKL.